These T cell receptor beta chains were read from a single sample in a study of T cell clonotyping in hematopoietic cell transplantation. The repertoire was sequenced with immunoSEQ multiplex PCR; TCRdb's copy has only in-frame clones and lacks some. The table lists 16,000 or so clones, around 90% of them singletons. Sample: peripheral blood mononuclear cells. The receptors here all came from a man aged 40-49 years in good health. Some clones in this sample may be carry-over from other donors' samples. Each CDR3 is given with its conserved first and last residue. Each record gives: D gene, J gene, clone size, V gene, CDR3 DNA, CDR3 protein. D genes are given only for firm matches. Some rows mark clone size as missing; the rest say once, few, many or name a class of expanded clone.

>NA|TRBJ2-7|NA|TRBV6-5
TGTGCCAGCAGCGAGGGGGGGGGATTGCCCTACGAGCAGTACTTC
CASSEGGGLPYEQYF
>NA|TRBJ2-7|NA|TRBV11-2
TGTGCCAGCAGCTTCGGTGCGGGGTCCTACGAGCAGTACTTC
CASSFGAGSYEQYF
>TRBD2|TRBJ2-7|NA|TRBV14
TGTGCCAGCAGTGCCGGGACTAACGAGCAGTACTTC
CASSAGTNEQYF
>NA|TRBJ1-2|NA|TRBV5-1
TGCGCCAGCAGCCTTGGGTGGTCGGACTATGGCTACACCTTC
CASSLGWSDYGYTF
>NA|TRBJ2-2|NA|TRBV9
TGTGCCAGCGGTGGACAGTCGAAGGTGGCCGGGGAGCTGTTTTTT
CASGGQSKVAGELFF
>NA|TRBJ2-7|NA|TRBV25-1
TGTGCCAGCAGCGGGGACATAAGCTCCTACGAGCAGTACTTC
CASSGDISSYEQYF
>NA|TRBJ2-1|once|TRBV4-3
TGCGCCAGCAGCCCGTCTGAGCGCTATGAGCAGTTCTTC
CASSPSERYEQFF
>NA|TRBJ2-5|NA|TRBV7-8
TGTGCCACCCGGGGGGAGACCCAGTACTTC
CATRGETQYF
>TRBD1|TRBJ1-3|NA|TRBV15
TGTGCCACCAGTGTATCTTTAGACAGGGCTGGAAACACCATATATTTT
CATSVSLDRAGNTIYF
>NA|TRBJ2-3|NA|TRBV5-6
TGTGCCAGCAGCTTGGGGCTGGGGTACACAGATACGCAGTATTTT
CASSLGLGYTDTQYF
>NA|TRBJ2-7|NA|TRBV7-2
TGTGCCAGCAGCTCTCGGGGTCGGCAGTCCTACGAGCAGTACTTC
CASSSRGRQSYEQYF
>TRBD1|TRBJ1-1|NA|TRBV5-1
TGCGCCAGCAGCTTGAAAGGGACAGGGGTGAACACTGAAGCTTTCTTT
CASSLKGTGVNTEAFF
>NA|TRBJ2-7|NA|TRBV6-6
TGTGCCAGCAGCCCGGCGACAGACTCCTACGAGCAGTACTTC
CASSPATDSYEQYF
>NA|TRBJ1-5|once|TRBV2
TGTGCCAGCAGCCGGAACCGACAGGGCAATCAGCCCCAGCATTTT
CASSRNRQGNQPQHF
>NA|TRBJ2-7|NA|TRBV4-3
TGCGCCAGCAGCCAAGGCCGACAGGGAGGCTCCTACGAGCAGTACTTC
CASSQGRQGGSYEQYF
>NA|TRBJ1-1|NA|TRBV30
TGTGCCTGGAGTGTACCTTGGAAGGGGAACACTGAAGCTTTCTTT
CAWSVPWKGNTEAFF
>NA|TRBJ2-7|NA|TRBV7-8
TGTGCCAGCAGCTTATGGGAGATAGGTTCCTACGAGCAGTACTTC
CASSLWEIGSYEQYF
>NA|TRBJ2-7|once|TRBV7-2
TGTGCCAGCAGCTCGAGTCAGGTGCAGTACTTC
CASSSSQVQYF
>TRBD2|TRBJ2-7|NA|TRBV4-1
TGCGCCAGCAGCCCCTATGTGACTAGCGTGGAGTACGAGCAGTACTTC
CASSPYVTSVEYEQYF
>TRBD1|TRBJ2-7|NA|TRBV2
TGTGCCAGCAGACTAACAGGGGGCGCCGAGTACGAGCAGTACTTC
CASRLTGGAEYEQYF
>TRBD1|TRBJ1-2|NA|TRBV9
TGTGCCAGCAGCGGACAGGGTTATGGCTACACCTTC
CASSGQGYGYTF
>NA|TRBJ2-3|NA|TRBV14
TGTGCCAGCAGCCCTTACCCCACAGATACGCAGTATTTT
CASSPYPTDTQYF
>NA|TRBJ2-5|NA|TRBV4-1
TGCGCCAGCAGCCAAACGTCCTTAGGGGAGACCCAGTACTTC
CASSQTSLGETQYF
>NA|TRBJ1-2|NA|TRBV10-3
TGTGCCGTACAAGGGGGTCGGACCTATGGCTACACCTTC
CAVQGGRTYGYTF
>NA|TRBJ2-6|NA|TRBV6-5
TGTGCCAGCAGTCCTTACGGGGCCAACGTCCTGACTTTC
CASSPYGANVLTF
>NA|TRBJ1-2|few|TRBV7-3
TGTGCCAGCAGCTTAACAGGGAGAGATGGCTACACCTTC
CASSLTGRDGYTF
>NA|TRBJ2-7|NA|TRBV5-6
TGTGCCAGCAGGTCTCGGACAGACTACGAGCAGTACTTC
CASRSRTDYEQYF
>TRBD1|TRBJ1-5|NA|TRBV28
TGTGCCAGCAGTGGAAGGGACAGGGGGAGCAATCAGCCCCAGCATTTT
CASSGRDRGSNQPQHF
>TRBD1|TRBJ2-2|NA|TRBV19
TGTGCCAGTAAGGGACAGGGGGTTATCGGGGAGCTGTTTTTT
CASKGQGVIGELFF
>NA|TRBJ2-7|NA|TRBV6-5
TGTGCCAGCAGTTCGCGGGGCGAAGCTGGGCCGGGCGAGCAGTACTTC
CASSSRGEAGPGEQYF
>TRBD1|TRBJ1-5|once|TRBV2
TGTGCCAGCAAGTCACAGGGGACGAATCAGCCCCAGCATTTT
CASKSQGTNQPQHF
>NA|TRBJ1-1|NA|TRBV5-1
TGCGCCAGCAGCTTTACAGGGAAAAGGGTTGAAGCTTTCTTT
CASSFTGKRVEAFF
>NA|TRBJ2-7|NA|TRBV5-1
TGCGCCAGCAGGACTCAAAAAACGCGCGCCTACGAGCAGTACTTC
CASRTQKTRAYEQYF
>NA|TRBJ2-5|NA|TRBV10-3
TGTGCCATCAGTGAGTCCGGCAGGGCTCGGGAGACCCAGTACTTC
CAISESGRARETQYF
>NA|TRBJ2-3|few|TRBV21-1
TGTGCCAGCAGCAATTGCGGTGACGGGGTTCCAGATACGCAGTATTTT
CASSNCGDGVPDTQYF
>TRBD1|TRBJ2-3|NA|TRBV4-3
TGCGCCAGCAGCGAGGGACAGGGGAAAAGCACAGATACGCAGTATTTT
CASSEGQGKSTDTQYF
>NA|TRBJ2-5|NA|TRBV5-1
TGCGCCAGCAGCGGGCAAGAGACCCAGTACTTC
CASSGQETQYF
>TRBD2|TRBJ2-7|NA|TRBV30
TGTGCCTCTAGCGGGAGAGCCTACGAGCAGTACTTC
CASSGRAYEQYF
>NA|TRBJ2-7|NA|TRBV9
TGTGCCAGCAGCCCCCTGGGGAGCTCCTACGAGCAGTACTTC
CASSPLGSSYEQYF
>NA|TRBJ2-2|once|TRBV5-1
TGCGCCAGCAGCCCGATGGGCGCGGGCAACACCGGGGAGCTGTTTTTT
CASSPMGAGNTGELFF
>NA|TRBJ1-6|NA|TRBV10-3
TGTGCCACCCGCAGGGGAAGGAATTCACCCCTCCACTTT
CATRRGRNSPLHF
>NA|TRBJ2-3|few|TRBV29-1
TGCAGCGTTGGGCGCGGGGAAGGAGATACGCAGTATTTT
CSVGRGEGDTQYF
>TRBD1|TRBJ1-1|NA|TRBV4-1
TGCGCCAGCAGCCAAGTGGAAGGGACAGGGTCGGGCCCTGAAGCTTTCTTT
CASSQVEGTGSGPEAFF
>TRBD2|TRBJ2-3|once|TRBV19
TGTGCCAGTAGTAAAGCTAGCGGGGCAAACACAGATACGCAGTATTTT
CASSKASGANTDTQYF
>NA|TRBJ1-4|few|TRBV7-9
TGTGCCAGCAGCGACGTAACTGAAAAACTGTTTTTT
CASSDVTEKLFF
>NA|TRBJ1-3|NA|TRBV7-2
TGTGCCAGCAGCTTAGGTCTGCACTCTGGAAACACCATATATTTT
CASSLGLHSGNTIYF
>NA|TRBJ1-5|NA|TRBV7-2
TGTGCCAGCAGTGGCCGGCATTGGGCAGGGAATAGCAATCAGCCCCAGCATTTT
CASSGRHWAGNSNQPQHF
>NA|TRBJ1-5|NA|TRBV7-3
TGTGCCAGCAGCTTCCTGGACAGAAATAGCAATCAGCCCCAGCATTTT
CASSFLDRNSNQPQHF
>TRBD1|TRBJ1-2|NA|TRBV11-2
TGTGCCAGCAGCTTAGGTTTGGGACAGTTTTATGGCTACACCTTC
CASSLGLGQFYGYTF
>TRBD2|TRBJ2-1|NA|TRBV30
TGTGCCTGCCAAGGAGGGAGGGCCGCTGAGCAGTTCTTC
CACQGGRAAEQFF
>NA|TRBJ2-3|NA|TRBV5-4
TGTGCCAGCAGCCCGACATCGTCGGGGGATACGCAGTATTTT
CASSPTSSGDTQYF
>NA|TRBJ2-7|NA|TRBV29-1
TGCAGCGTTGGGCAGACAAACGAGCAGTACTTC
CSVGQTNEQYF
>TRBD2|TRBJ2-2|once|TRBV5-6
TGTGCCAGCAGCTTGGGAAGCGGGAGGTACACCGGGGAGCTGTTTTTT
CASSLGSGRYTGELFF
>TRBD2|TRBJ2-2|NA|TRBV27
TGTGCCAGCAAGACAATTCACGGGAGGGCGAACACCGGGGAGCTGTTTTTT
CASKTIHGRANTGELFF
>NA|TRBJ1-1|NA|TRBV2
TGTGCCAGCAGTCTCCGGCAAGCCAACACTGAAGCTTTCTTT
CASSLRQANTEAFF
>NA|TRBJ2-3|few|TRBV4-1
TGCGCCAGCAGCCGGGAAGCGGTAGGTGCCACAGATACGCAGTATTTT
CASSREAVGATDTQYF
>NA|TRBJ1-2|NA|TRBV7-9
TGTGCCAGCAGCTTCGACAGGCGGGACTATGGCTACACCTTC
CASSFDRRDYGYTF
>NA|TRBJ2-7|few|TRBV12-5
TGTGCTAGTGGTTTCGCGGGATCCTACGAGCAGTACTTC
CASGFAGSYEQYF